The next 29 T cell receptor beta chains were all read from a single sample in a study of cytomegalovirus exposure and HLA in healthy donors. PCR was performed using 60 Vbeta and 13 Jbeta primers. Profiling relied on immunoSEQ multiplex PCR, and the TCRdb table lists in-frame clones only, not all of them. The sample has 150,000 to 200,000 clones, about 80% seen once; the top ten hold over 2%. Sequencing used PBMCs. Receptor source: a woman aged 50 to 60 in good health and CMV-seronegative.

The chain carries TRBV5-1 and TRBJ2-1; TRBD2 aligns across 12 bases. The CDR3 spans 16 residues. Trimming at V came to 3 bases and at J to 4 bases, leaving 5 bases not matched to a gene. Germline assignment: CDR1 SGHRS and CDR2 YFSETQ. The CDR3 DNA reads TGCGCCAGCAGCTCAGTGCTAGCGGGAGGGTACAATGAGCAGTTCTTC. Its protein is CASSSVLAGGYNEQFF.

Points on this clone: The same CDR3 also results from other DNA sequences found in this sample. The rearrangement uses TRBV5-1 and TRBJ1-4; D is undetermined. Germline assignment: CDR1 SGHRS and CDR2 YFSETQ. Trimming shortened V by 0 bases and J by 0 bases, and 6 bases separated the two germline ends. This CDR3 has 15 residues. The CDR3 loop reads CASSLGSATNEKLFF. The CDR3 DNA sequence: TGCGCCAGCAGCTTGGGGTCAGCAACTAATGAAAAACTGTTTTTT.

The rearrangement uses TRBV28 and TRBJ2-7; a possible D gene is TRBD2 (5 bases). Germline CDR1 and CDR2: MDHEN and SYDVKM. V lost 6 bases and J lost 1, with 13 bases in between. The CDR3 is 14 amino acids. In nucleotides, the CDR3 is TGTGCCAGCAGGCTCGGGATGGTTTCCTACGAGCAGTACTTC. Residues: CASRLGMVSYEQYF.

The chain has TRBV6-5 and TRBJ1-1; the match to TRBD1 covers 8 bases. Germline CDR1 MNHEY, CDR2 SVGAGI. There are 16 residues in the CDR3. V lost 4 bases to trimming and J lost 4 bases; unmatched junction nucleotides: 11. The CDR3 protein is CASSFSRTGRGTEAFF. The CDR3 DNA sequence: TGTGCCAGCAGTTTTTCAAGGACAGGGCGGGGCACTGAAGCTTTCTTT.

This sequence joins TRBV5-1 and TRBJ2-2; a possible D gene is TRBD1 (6 bases). The CDR3 length is 16 residues. Germline lookup yields CDR1 SGHRS and CDR2 YFSETQ. Trimming took 4 bases from V and 7 from J, leaving 20 bases between them. The CDR3 sequence is CASSGDDKLRGGELFF. CDR3 DNA: TGCGCCAGCAGCGGAGATGATAAACTCAGGGGCGGGGAGCTGTTTTTT. The whole variable domain, filled in from reference TRBV5-1 and TRBJ2-2, reads KAGVTQTPRYLIKTRGQQVTLSCSPISGHRSVSWYQQTPGQGLQFLFEYFSETQRNKGNFPGRFSGRQFSNSRSEMNVSTLELGDSALYLCASSGDDKLRGGELFFGEGSRLTVL.

The genes are TRBV18 and TRBJ2-7, with TRBD1 matching over 7 bases. The CDR3 consists of 17 residues. Trimming at V came to 3 bases and at J to 10 bases, leaving 21 bases not matched to a gene. CDR1 and CDR2 from the germline V gene are KGHSH and LQKENI. As DNA, the CDR3 is TGTGCCAGCTCACCCCCAACCACATCGGACAGGTCCCGGGGACAGTACTTC. Translated, it gives CASSPPTTSDRSRGQYF.

The J gene is TRBJ1-2, the V gene TRBV19; TRBD1 matches 10 bases. Germline V gene sequence: CDR1 LNHDA, CDR2 SQIVND (reference sequence). The CDR3 is 15 residues long. V lost 5 bases, J lost 7 bases, and 10 bases stayed unmatched. In DNA, the CDR3 is TGTGCCAGTAGTCCGATCGAGACAGGGGGCCTTGGCTACACCTTC. Amino acids: CASSPIETGGLGYTF.

The rearrangement links TRBV28 to TRBJ1-4; D possibly corresponds to TRBD1 (6 bases). Trimming stripped 5 bases from V and 4 bases from J, with 14 bases between. The CDR3 totals 15 residues. Germline V gene sequence: CDR1 MDHEN, CDR2 SYDVKM. DNA for the CDR3: TGTGCCAGCAGTGAACAGGGCCTGGGTAATGAAAAACTGTTTTTT. Translating gives CASSEQGLGNEKLFF.

This sequence joins TRBV28 and TRBJ2-1; 13 positions match TRBD2. The CDR3 loop spans 14 amino acids. The ends lost 6 bases at V and 7 bases at J; junction bases unmatched: 3. Germline lookup yields CDR1 MDHEN and CDR2 SYDVKM. The CDR3 is CASRGLAGWNEQFF. In nucleotides, the CDR3 is TGTGCCAGCAGGGGACTAGCGGGGTGGAATGAGCAGTTCTTC.

The rearrangement joins TRBV4-2 to TRBJ2-1; 7 bases align to TRBD1. This CDR3 comprises 17 residues. The V gene end was trimmed by 0 bases and the J gene end by 4 bases; junction bases not matched to a gene: 9. Germline CDR1 is LGHNA and CDR2 is YNFKEQ. The CDR3 sequence: CASSQDRGSGGYNEQFF. CDR3 nucleotides: TGTGCCAGCAGCCAAGATCGCGGTTCAGGGGGTTACAATGAGCAGTTCTTC.

This chain connects TRBV21-1 to TRBJ2-2; the table gives TRBD1 as D, unverified against the DNA. TRBV21-1 is tagged as a pseudogene. This CDR3 comprises 13 residues. Here the CDR3 DNA reads TGTGCCTGTAGGACAAAGGACACCGGGGAGCTGTTTTTT. Residues: CACRTKDTGELFF.

This chain joins TRBV2 and TRBJ2-1; 10 bases align to TRBD2. Germline V gene sequence: CDR1 SNHLY, CDR2 FYNNEI. V trimming: 1 base; J trimming: 5 bases; junction bases outside the gene matches: 2. The CDR3 runs to 15 residues. Here the CDR3 DNA reads TGTGCCAGCAGTGAAGTAGCGGGGGGCCACAATGAGCAGTTCTTC. Amino acid sequence: CASSEVAGGHNEQFF.

CDR3 coding DNA: TGCGCCAGCAGCCTAGGGGGCATTAGCTCTGGGGCCAACGTCCTGACTTTC. Translated: CASSLGGISSGANVLTF. V and J are TRBV5-1 and TRBJ2-6; 7 bases map to TRBD1. Germline V lookup: CDR1 SGHRS, CDR2 YFSETQ. The J segment lost 0 bases and the V segment lost 4 bases, leaving 7 bases of the junction unmatched. The length of the CDR3 is 17 residues.

The chain uses TRBV28 and TRBJ2-4, with 11 bases aligning to TRBD1. V shed 5 bases and J 5 bases; nucleotides not matched to a gene: 5. Looked up from germline, CDR1 is MDHEN and CDR2 is SYDVKM. This CDR3 spans 15 amino acids. The CDR3: CASSPGQGVQNIQYF. The CDR3 coding sequence is TGTGCCAGCAGTCCGGGACAGGGGGTCCAAAACATTCAGTACTTC. Drawing the rest from reference TRBV28 and TRBJ2-4, the complete variable domain is DVKVTQSSRYLVKRTGEKVFLECVQDMDHENMFWYRQDPGLGLRLIYFSYDVKMKEKGDIPEGYSVSREKKERFSLILESASTNQTSMYLCASSPGQGVQNIQYFGAGTRLSVL.

The chain couples TRBV7-9 to TRBJ1-1; no reliable D call. Germline V CDR1 and CDR2: SEHNR, FQNEAQ (reference sequence). This CDR3 spans 14 amino acids. Trimming pared 1 base from V and 1 base from J, leaving 7 bases between. The CDR3 region is CASSLVPGNTEAFF. The CDR3, as DNA: TGTGCCAGCAGCTTAGTGCCAGGGAACACTGAAGCTTTCTTT.

The J gene is TRBJ1-2, the V gene TRBV7-6; no firm D call. The CDR3 runs to 17 residues. Trimming left V 6 bases short and J 2 bases short, with 22 bases between. Germline V gives CDR1 SGHVS, CDR2 FNYEAQ. The CDR3 sequence is CASSPLVTPGGNYGYTF. CDR3 DNA: TGTGCCAGCAGTCCCTTGGTTACCCCCGGCGGAAACTATGGCTACACCTTC.

This clone was seen a single time. The rearrangement joins TRBV11-2 to TRBJ2-5; D is possibly TRBD2 (6 bases). The V gene's germline CDR1 is SGHAT and CDR2 FQNNGV. This CDR3 has 14 residues. The ends were cut back, 2 bases at V and 4 bases at J, with 11 bases in the middle. The CDR3: CASSLTSLGETQYF. As DNA, the CDR3 is TGTGCCAGCAGCTTAACTAGCTTGGGAGAGACCCAGTACTTC.

This sequence joins TRBV7-8 and TRBJ1-3; tentative D call: TRBD1 (5 bases). V was shortened by 6 bases and J by 0 bases, with 9 bases between the two germline ends. The germline CDR1 and CDR2 sequences are SGHVS and FQNEAQ. The CDR3 consists of 14 residues. CDR3 sequence: CASRRQGSGNTIYF. Here the CDR3 DNA reads TGTGCCAGCAGACGTCAGGGCTCTGGAAACACCATATATTTT.

This clone was seen a few times. This chain uses TRBV5-1 with TRBJ2-7; 10 nucleotides agree with TRBD2. Germline V CDR1 and CDR2: SGHRS, YFSETQ. This CDR3 contains 14 residues. V was pared by 5 bases and J by 6 bases, with 8 bases of the junction left unmatched. CDR3 region: CASSLGTSAGEQYF. The CDR3 bases are TGCGCCAGCAGTCTCGGGACTAGCGCGGGCGAGCAGTACTTC.

The V call is TRBV18, the J call TRBJ1-1, with a tentative D call TRBD1 (5 bases). The CDR3 is made up of 13 amino acids. Trimming pared 1 base from V and 8 bases from J, leaving 11 bases between. Per the germline V gene, CDR1 is KGHSH and CDR2 is LQKENI. The CDR3 here is CASSPQGLKEAFF. CDR3 in DNA: TGTGCCAGCTCACCACAGGGGCTCAAGGAAGCTTTCTTT. Drawing the rest from reference TRBV18 and TRBJ1-1, the complete variable domain is NAGVMQNPRHLVRRRGQEARLRCSPMKGHSHVYWYRQLPEEGLKFMVYLQKENIIDESGMPKERFSAEFPKEGPSILRIQQVVRGDSAAYFCASSPQGLKEAFFGQGTRLTVV.

The chain combines TRBV1 with TRBJ2-2; the DNA was not used to check the table's D call, TRBD2. TRBV1 is an annotated pseudogene. CDR3 length equals 18 residues. CDR3 region: CTSSQDRSSGRVTGELFF. The CDR3 DNA sequence: TGCACCAGCAGCCAGGACCGCTCTAGCGGGAGGGTCACCGGGGAGCTGTTTTTT.

This chain links TRBV27 with TRBJ1-3, with D possibly being TRBD1 (5 bases). Trimming took off 6 bases at V and 1 base at J, with 7 bases between the two ends. The V gene's germline CDR1 is MNHEY and CDR2 SMNVEV (reference sequence). The CDR3 has 13 residues. CDR3 amino acids: CASRSGSGNTIYF. The DNA of the CDR3 is TGTGCCAGCAGGTCAGGGTCTGGAAACACCATATATTTT.

This clone has just a few counts. The chain employs TRBV6-5 and TRBJ1-2; 7 bases fit TRBD1. CDR1 MNHEY and CDR2 SVGAGI come from the germline V gene. The V and J ends lost 6 bases and 4 bases, in that order; junction bases with no gene match: 5. The CDR3 runs 13 residues. The CDR3 spells CASSLRDSYGYTF. CDR3 nucleotide sequence: TGTGCCAGCAGCCTAAGGGACAGCTATGGCTACACCTTC.

V is TRBV4-2 and J is TRBJ2-6; D not certain. The V gene's germline CDR1 is LGHNA and CDR2 YNFKEQ. The V end was cut by 1 base, the J end by 0 bases, with 10 bases between. The length of the CDR3 is 17 residues. The CDR3 protein is CASSQATPTSGANVLTF. The DNA for the CDR3 is TGTGCCAGCAGCCAAGCGACACCAACCTCTGGGGCCAACGTCCTGACTTTC.

CDR3 protein: CASSLYPRGTYEQYF. The CDR3 nucleotides are TGTGCCAGCAGTTTATATCCCAGGGGGACGTACGAGCAGTACTTC. The chain is built from TRBV27 and TRBJ2-7; TRBD1 aligns across 7 bases. Germline CDR1 MNHEY, CDR2 SMNVEV (reference sequence). The CDR3 loop spans 15 amino acids. J lost 4 bases, V lost 1 base, and 7 bases had no gene match.

This clone was detected only a few times. This chain uses TRBV6-5 with TRBJ1-1; tentative D call: TRBD1 (6 bases). This CDR3 has 15 amino acids. In germline, CDR1 is MNHEY, CDR2 SVGAGI. V shed 0 bases and J shed 1 base, with 9 bases lying between them. In DNA, the CDR3 is TGTGCCAGCAGTTACTCCGGGACACGGAACACTGAAGCTTTCTTT. Translated, it gives CASSYSGTRNTEAFF.

The genes are TRBV6-4 and TRBJ1-6; D unclear. V lost 6 bases and J lost 4, with 19 bases in between. Germline V CDR1 and CDR2: MRHNA, SNTAGT. The length of the CDR3 is 17 residues. Written as DNA, the CDR3 is TGTGCCAGCAGGATGCTAGCGGCAGGTCGATATAATTCACCCCTCCACTTT. Its protein product is CASRMLAAGRYNSPLHF.

This chain links TRBV28 with TRBJ1-1; 7 bases match TRBD1. This CDR3 region has 14 residues. J was trimmed by 7 bases and V by 5 bases; bases with no gene match: 10. Germline assignment: CDR1 MDHEN and CDR2 SYDVKM. The CDR3 nucleotides are TGTGCCAGCAGTCCGGGACAGAACCAGATTGAAGCTTTCTTT. Its translation is CASSPGQNQIEAFF.

The gene calls are TRBV6-1 and TRBJ2-7; D might be TRBD1 (5 bases). Germline CDR1 is MNHNS and CDR2 is SASEGT. This CDR3 spans 12 amino acids. The ends were cut back, 4 bases at V and 3 bases at J, with 7 bases in the middle. The CDR3 DNA reads TGTGCCAGCAGTGGACAGATCTACGAGCAGTACTTC. Translation: CASSGQIYEQYF.